These 27 T cell receptor beta chains were all obtained from the same sample, sequenced in a study of cytomegalovirus exposure and HLA in healthy donors. The protocol was immunoSEQ multiplex PCR, while the TCRdb copy is restricted to in-frame clones and leaves out a portion. Of 110,000 to 150,000 clones listed, about 94% are singletons. The source material was PBMCs. All receptors derive from a man aged 18 to 35 in good health and CMV-seropositive.

The chain uses TRBV2 and TRBJ2-5; 7 bases are a match to TRBD2. CDR1 SNHLY and CDR2 FYNNEI come from the germline V gene. J was trimmed by 5 bases and V by 1 base; bases with no gene match: 4. The CDR3 totals 14 residues. The CDR3 region is CASSEGGGLETQYF. Here the CDR3 DNA reads TGTGCCAGCAGTGAAGGGGGGGGATTGGAGACCCAGTACTTC.

V and J are TRBV18 and TRBJ2-6; no clear D gene. The CDR3 has 18 amino acids. Deletions cut 5 bases from V and 1 base from J, with 18 bases between. The V gene's germline CDR1 is KGHSH and CDR2 LQKENI. The CDR3 DNA is TGTGCCAGCTCAGCAGGCGAGTCCTTGCTGTCTGGGGCCAACGTCCTGACTTTC. Protein product: CASSAGESLLSGANVLTF.

This chain joins TRBV28 and TRBJ1-3, with D possibly being TRBD1 (6 bases). This CDR3 comprises 15 residues. V was cut by 6 bases and J by 2 bases, with 14 bases left in between. CDR1 is MDHEN, CDR2 SYDVKM, per germline. This chain's CDR3 is CASSPIRDTGNTIYF. The CDR3 DNA reads as TGTGCCAGCAGCCCAATCAGGGACACTGGAAACACCATATATTTT. Filled out from reference TRBV28 and TRBJ1-3, the complete variable domain reads DVKVTQSSRYLVKRTGEKVFLECVQDMDHENMFWYRQDPGLGLRLIYFSYDVKMKEKGDIPEGYSVSREKKERFSLILESASTNQTSMYLCASSPIRDTGNTIYFGEGSWLTVV.

The V gene is TRBV29-1, the J gene TRBJ2-3, with D tentatively TRBD2 (6 bases). This CDR3 is built from 13 residues. CDR1 SQVTM and CDR2 ANQGSEA come from the germline V gene. With 2 bases removed from V and 6 bases from J, the gap between germline ends came to 12 bases. The CDR3 DNA follows: TGCAGCGTTGAATGGGACTCCCCGGATACGCAGTATTTT. It translates to CSVEWDSPDTQYF.

The J gene is TRBJ2-7, the V gene TRBV4-1; D gene uncertain. This CDR3 is built from 13 residues. Germline V lookup: CDR1 MGHRA, CDR2 YSYEKL. V was pared by 2 bases and J by 5 bases, with 10 bases between. CDR3 in amino acids: CASSQLPGDEQYF. The CDR3 DNA sequence: TGCGCCAGCAGCCAACTACCCGGAGACGAGCAGTACTTC.

This chain links TRBV6-6 with TRBJ1-1; D is perhaps TRBD1 (6 bases). Germline values: CDR1 MNHNY, CDR2 SVGAGI (reference sequence). V was clipped by 6 bases and J by 4 bases, with 12 bases between them. The CDR3 covers 13 residues. The CDR3 sequence is CASSRQAATEAFF. The DNA for the CDR3 is TGTGCCAGCAGCCGACAGGCTGCCACTGAAGCTTTCTTT.

This clone showed up just once. This rearrangement joins TRBV4-1 to TRBJ1-5; TRBD1 matches at 9 bases. The CDR3 sequence is 16 residues long. J lost 2 bases, V lost 1 base, and 3 bases had no gene match. Germline loops: CDR1 MGHRA, CDR2 YSYEKL. Here the CDR3 reads CASSQVGQGGNQPQHF. The DNA for the CDR3 is TGCGCCAGCAGCCAAGTGGGACAGGGCGGCAATCAGCCCCAGCATTTT.

This chain joins TRBV28 and TRBJ1-5; 9 bases line up with TRBD1. The V gene's germline CDR1 is MDHEN and CDR2 SYDVKM. The CDR3 is 18 residues long. Trimming took 4 bases from V and 7 from J; bases not matched to a gene: 17. The CDR3 DNA sequence: TGTGCCAGCAGTTCCGGGACAGGGAGAGCAGTTTGGGTCCAGCCCCAGCATTTT. Translated, it gives CASSSGTGRAVWVQPQHF.

The rearrangement uses TRBV11-2 and TRBJ1-2; 7 nucleotides line up with TRBD1. J was trimmed by 4 bases and V by 4 bases; bases with no gene match: 3. The CDR3 is made up of 13 amino acids. CDR1 is SGHAT and CDR2 is FQNNGV in the germline V gene. The CDR3 here is CASSSYRGYGYTF. The DNA for the CDR3 is TGTGCCAGCAGCTCTTACAGGGGCTATGGCTACACCTTC.

The rearrangement joins TRBV7-6 to TRBJ1-6, with D perhaps TRBD1 (5 bases). Trimming removed 5 bases at V and 9 bases at J, with 17 bases between. Germline lookup yields CDR1 SGHVS and CDR2 FNYEAQ. The CDR3 covers 15 residues. This chain's CDR3 is CASSLGLPGSSPLHF. CDR3 bases: TGTGCCAGCAGCCTGGGACTTCCGGGAAGTTCACCCCTCCACTTT.

This chain joins TRBV5-5 and TRBJ1-2, with D possibly being TRBD1 (5 bases). This CDR3 comprises 15 residues. Trimming left V 0 bases short and J 4 bases short, with 13 bases between. CDR1 SGHKS and CDR2 YYEKEE come from the germline V gene (reference sequence). Here the CDR3 reads CASSLVSGGGYGYTF. In DNA form, the CDR3 reads TGTGCCAGCAGCTTGGTTTCGGGGGGTGGCTATGGCTACACCTTC.

This sequence joins TRBV2 and TRBJ2-5; TRBD1 is a possible D gene (5 bases). The V and J ends lost 2 bases and 4 bases respectively, with 11 bases between them. This CDR3 spans 14 amino acids. Looked up from germline, CDR1 is SNHLY and CDR2 is FYNNEI. The CDR3 region is CASSEPGLTETQYF. CDR3 DNA sequence: TGTGCCAGCAGTGAACCAGGGCTGACAGAGACCCAGTACTTC.

Worth noting for this clone: At the DNA level, this CDR3 is encoded by other sequences in the same sample as well. The rearrangement links TRBV5-1 to TRBJ2-5, with 8 bases lining up with TRBD2. Germline-derived CDR1 and CDR2 are SGHRS and YFSETQ. The CDR3 has 15 amino acids. V was clipped by 0 bases and J by 1 base; unmatched bases: 2. In DNA form, the CDR3 reads TGCGCCAGCAGCTTGGGGCTAGCGGGCCAAGAGACCCAGTACTTC. Protein product: CASSLGLAGQETQYF.

The chain employs TRBV28 and TRBJ2-3; a possible D gene is TRBD2 (5 bases). Trimming took off 3 bases at V and 1 base at J, with 11 bases between the two ends. Germline V gene sequence: CDR1 MDHEN, CDR2 SYDVKM. The CDR3 covers 15 residues. CDR3 loop: CASSFTGKGTDTQYF. The CDR3 bases are TGTGCCAGCAGTTTCACCGGGAAGGGCACAGATACGCAGTATTTT.

The chain links TRBV5-1 to TRBJ2-3, with D maybe TRBD2 (5 bases). Germline V CDR1 and CDR2: SGHRS, YFSETQ. V was cut by 0 bases and J by 4 bases, with 9 bases left in between. The length of the CDR3 is 14 residues. The CDR3 here is CASSLGGPPDTQYF. CDR3 DNA sequence: TGCGCCAGCAGCTTGGGAGGGCCCCCAGATACGCAGTATTTT.

The chain couples TRBV4-1 to TRBJ1-5; maybe TRBD1 (5 bases). Trimming shortened V by 3 bases and J by 4 bases, and 10 bases separated the two germline ends. The CDR3 extends over 14 amino acids. Per germline, CDR1 MGHRA and CDR2 YSYEKL. The chain's CDR3 is CASSHQGGNQPQHF. The CDR3, as DNA: TGCGCCAGCAGCCACCAGGGTGGGAATCAGCCCCAGCATTTT.

The chain combines TRBV28 with TRBJ2-1, with 10 bases that match TRBD2. CDR1 and CDR2 (germline): MDHEN, SYDVKM. The junction had 3 bases not matched to a gene; V was cut back by 1 base and J by 0 bases. This CDR3 has 17 amino acids. CDR3 loop: CASSLYASGSSYNEQFF. The CDR3 DNA reads TGTGCCAGCAGTTTATACGCTAGCGGGAGCTCCTACAATGAGCAGTTCTTC.

This clone was recorded a few times. DNA for the CDR3: TGTGCCAGCAGTCCCGAAGCGGGTTTCTACGAGCAGTACTTC. It codes for CASSPEAGFYEQYF. V and J are TRBV28 and TRBJ2-7; D perhaps matches TRBD2 (6 bases). Germline values: CDR1 MDHEN, CDR2 SYDVKM. The CDR3 extends over 14 amino acids. The V gene lost 5 bases and the J gene lost 3 bases, with 14 bases spanning the gap. Combining the CDR3 with reference TRBV28 and TRBJ2-7 gives the whole variable domain DVKVTQSSRYLVKRTGEKVFLECVQDMDHENMFWYRQDPGLGLRLIYFSYDVKMKEKGDIPEGYSVSREKKERFSLILESASTNQTSMYLCASSPEAGFYEQYFGPGTRLTVT.

The rearrangement uses TRBV27 and TRBJ2-5, with TRBD1 identical over 8 bases. CDR1 and CDR2 (germline): MNHEY, SMNVEV (reference sequence). This CDR3 region has 15 residues. V was pared by 6 bases and J by 10 bases, with 16 bases of the junction left unmatched. CDR3 DNA sequence: TGTGCCAGCAGCCGAAAACAGGGGGTTGGACGGATCCAGTACTTC. Amino acids: CASSRKQGVGRIQYF.

As for this clone: A read error may produce the germline difference seen at one junction end. The chain recombines TRBV2 with TRBJ2-3; 7 nucleotides agree with TRBD2. The CDR3 sequence is 12 residues long. Germline CDR1 and CDR2: SNHLY and FYNNEI. The CDR3 reads CASSGAGVQPLF. The CDR3 nucleotides read TGTGCCAGCAGTGGGGCGGGGGTCCAGCCCCTATTT.

This rearrangement joins TRBV13 to TRBJ2-3; D may be TRBD2 (6 bases). Germline V CDR1 and CDR2: PRHDT, FYEKMQ (reference sequence). Trimming shortened V by 5 bases and J by 0 bases, and 9 bases separated the two germline ends. The CDR3 consists of 14 residues. The DNA of the CDR3 is TGTGCCAGCAGCCGCGGGGAAAGCACAGATACGCAGTATTTT. Translated: CASSRGESTDTQYF.

The chain is built from TRBV20-1 and TRBJ1-2; no clear D gene. Germline CDR1 reads DFQATT; CDR2 reads SNEGSKA (reference sequence). The CDR3 is made up of 10 amino acids. CDR3 amino acids: CAPGNYGYTF. The CDR3 DNA sequence: TGCGCCCCCGGTAACTATGGCTACACCTTC.

The chain employs TRBV5-1 and TRBJ2-7; 8 bases match TRBD2. Germline CDR1 reads SGHRS; CDR2 reads YFSETQ. The CDR3 extends over 14 amino acids. The V segment lost 1 base and the J segment 0 bases; nucleotides outside the gene matches: 0. The CDR3 region has the DNA TGCGCCAGCAGCTTGACTAGCGGCTCCTACGAGCAGTACTTC. This sequence encodes CASSLTSGSYEQYF. The whole variable domain, remainder taken from reference TRBV5-1 and TRBJ2-7, is KAGVTQTPRYLIKTRGQQVTLSCSPISGHRSVSWYQQTPGQGLQFLFEYFSETQRNKGNFPGRFSGRQFSNSRSEMNVSTLELGDSALYLCASSLTSGSYEQYFGPGTRLTVT.

The V and J genes are TRBV15 and TRBJ2-3; TRBD2 matches at 9 bases. The CDR3 extends over 15 amino acids. The ends lost 6 bases at V and 2 bases at J; junction bases unmatched: 6. Germline values: CDR1 LNHNV, CDR2 YYDKDF (reference sequence). The CDR3 coding sequence is TGTGCCACCAGGTTTGCGGGAGGGTACACAGATACGCAGTATTTT. Amino acids: CATRFAGGYTDTQYF.

This sequence joins TRBV29-1 and TRBJ2-7; 8 bases line up with TRBD1. The germline gives CDR1 SQVTM, CDR2 ANQGSEA. V lost 4 bases, J lost 4 bases, and 9 bases stayed unmatched. CDR3 size: 14 residues. In DNA, the CDR3 is TGCAGCGTTGTGGCGGACAGGGTAGCTTACGAGCAGTACTTC. Translation gives CSVVADRVAYEQYF.

The CDR3 DNA reads as TGCGCCAGCAGCTTGTCGCGGGGACTAGCGTGGGGAGAGACCCAGTACTTC. Its protein is CASSLSRGLAWGETQYF. This chain links TRBV5-1 with TRBJ2-5, with TRBD2 matching 10 bases. V lost 1 base and J lost 4; bases outside the gene matches: 10. This CDR3 region has 17 residues. Germline CDR1 and CDR2: SGHRS and YFSETQ.

This sequence joins TRBV6-5 and TRBJ1-5; 12 bases agree with TRBD1. J was trimmed by 11 bases and V by 5 bases; bases with no gene match: 7. Per the germline V gene, CDR1 is MNHEY and CDR2 is SVGAGI. This CDR3 is 14 amino acids long. The CDR3 spells CASSIGTGGASQHF. CDR3 in DNA: TGTGCCAGCAGTATCGGGACAGGGGGCGCGTCCCAGCATTTT.